The 12 T cell receptor beta chains presented below share a single source sample, sequenced in a study of technical replicates of blood from a handful of donors. Measured with immunoSEQ multiplex PCR; TCRdb has only the in-frame clones, and not every one. This table has some 63,000 clones, around nine tenths appearing once. Material for sequencing was PBMCs. Every receptor here comes from a human donor in good health. Some clones in this sample may be carry-over from other donors' samples.

This clone came up a few times. V gene TRBV6-6 combines with J gene TRBJ2-5; possibly TRBD2 for D (6 bases). The CDR3 is made up of 12 amino acids. V shed 5 bases and J shed 7 bases, with 11 bases lying between them. Germline V lookup: CDR1 MNHNY, CDR2 SVGAGI (reference sequence). The CDR3: CASSPDGGTQYF. The CDR3 coding sequence is TGTGCCAGCAGTCCGGACGGGGGGACCCAGTACTTC.

V gene TRBV6-1 combines with J gene TRBJ2-1, with a weak D call TRBD2 (6 bases). Germline CDR1 and CDR2: MNHNS and SASEGT. The V end lost 0 bases, the J end lost 0 bases, and 9 bases lay between the germline ends. The CDR3 covers 16 residues. CDR3 nucleotide sequence: TGTGCCAGCAGTGAAGCATGGGGGGACTCCTACAATGAGCAGTTCTTC. Translation: CASSEAWGDSYNEQFF.

This clone was detected once. V gene TRBV5-4 combines with J gene TRBJ2-5, with 8 bases identical to TRBD2. V lost 4 bases, J lost 1 base, and 3 bases stayed unmatched. The CDR3 is made up of 14 amino acids. Germline loops: CDR1 SGHNT, CDR2 YYREEE (reference sequence). The CDR3 DNA follows: TGTGCCAGCAGCCAAACTAGCGGCCAAGAGACCCAGTACTTC. It translates to CASSQTSGQETQYF.

In this sample, this clone turned up once. This chain joins TRBV6-5 and TRBJ1-2, with a possible D match to TRBD1 (5 bases). CDR1 and CDR2 (germline): MNHEY, SVGAGI. The CDR3 sequence is 13 residues long. V lost 4 bases and J 5 bases, leaving 11 bases between the germline ends. CDR3 in DNA: TGTGCCAGCAGTTGGACAAAGGGTTATGGCTACACCTTC. Translating it yields CASSWTKGYGYTF.

The chain employs TRBV6-5 and TRBJ2-3; the match to TRBD2 covers 8 bases. The V gene end was trimmed by 7 bases and the J gene end by 5 bases; junction bases not matched to a gene: 8. The CDR3 totals 14 residues. From germline, CDR1 is MNHEY and CDR2 SVGAGI. CDR3 sequence: CASTSTGGGDTQYF. The CDR3 DNA sequence: TGTGCCAGCACCTCGACCGGGGGGGGAGATACGCAGTATTTT.

The gene calls are TRBV5-1 and TRBJ1-1; D possibly corresponds to TRBD1 (6 bases). CDR1 is SGHRS and CDR2 is YFSETQ in the germline V gene. Trimming pared 3 bases from V and 5 bases from J, leaving 14 bases between. This CDR3 comprises 14 residues. The CDR3, as DNA: TGCGCCAGCAGCTGGGGGCCCTCAGGAACTGAAGCTTTCTTT. Translated, it gives CASSWGPSGTEAFF.

The J gene is TRBJ2-1, the V gene TRBV7-6, with TRBD1 identical over 9 bases. Germline lookup yields CDR1 SGHVS and CDR2 FNYEAQ. The J segment lost 8 bases and the V segment lost 3 bases, leaving 8 bases of the junction unmatched. The CDR3 runs 15 residues. CDR3 nucleotides: TGTGCCAGCAGCTTCCTCGACAGGGGGGGCGATGAGCAGTTCTTC. This encodes CASSFLDRGGDEQFF.

The rearrangement uses TRBV4-2 and TRBJ1-1; no clear D gene. The CDR3 length is 12 residues. Trimming shortened V by 4 bases and J by 3 bases, and 6 bases separated the two germline ends. CDR1 and CDR2 (germline): LGHNA, YNFKEQ. CDR3 coding DNA: TGTGCCAGCAGCCCCCCGGACACTGAAGCTTTCTTT. Its protein product is CASSPPDTEAFF.

The rearrangement uses TRBV29-1 and TRBJ1-4; 9 bases match TRBD1. The CDR3 sequence is 16 residues long. The germline CDR1 and CDR2 sequences are SQVTM and ANQGSEA. V shed 0 bases, J shed 7 bases, and the junction held 9 bases outside the gene matches. The CDR3 DNA reads as TGCAGCGTTGAAGATGTTACGGGACAGGGTGTTGAAAAACTGTTTTTT. Translation: CSVEDVTGQGVEKLFF.

As for this clone: One end of the junction is discordant with germline, which a read error may explain. This chain links TRBV4-1 with TRBJ1-2, with D unclear. This CDR3 comprises 12 residues. CDR1 and CDR2 (germline): MGHRA, YSYEKL. In nucleotides, the CDR3 is TGCGCCAGCAGCCAGAACTCGGGGTCTTTGGCCTTC. It specifies CASSQNSGSLAF.

The chain carries TRBV5-1 and TRBJ2-1; no clear D gene. The CDR3 runs 11 residues. The ends were cut back, 5 bases at V and 5 bases at J, with 5 bases in the middle. CDR1 is SGHRS, CDR2 YFSETQ, per germline. The CDR3 nucleotides read TGCGCCAGCAGTCAAAACAATGAGCAGTTCTTC. Translation gives CASSQNNEQFF.

The chain uses TRBV25-1 and TRBJ1-5, with D perhaps matching TRBD1 (5 bases). Germline loops: CDR1 MGHDK, CDR2 SYGVNS. Trimming removed 4 bases from V and 6 bases from J, with 16 bases in between. The CDR3 length is 15 residues. The CDR3 DNA reads as TGTGCCAGCAGTGGAGGGGCCAAGGAGGGTCAGCCCCAGCATTTT. This gives the protein CASSGGAKEGQPQHF.